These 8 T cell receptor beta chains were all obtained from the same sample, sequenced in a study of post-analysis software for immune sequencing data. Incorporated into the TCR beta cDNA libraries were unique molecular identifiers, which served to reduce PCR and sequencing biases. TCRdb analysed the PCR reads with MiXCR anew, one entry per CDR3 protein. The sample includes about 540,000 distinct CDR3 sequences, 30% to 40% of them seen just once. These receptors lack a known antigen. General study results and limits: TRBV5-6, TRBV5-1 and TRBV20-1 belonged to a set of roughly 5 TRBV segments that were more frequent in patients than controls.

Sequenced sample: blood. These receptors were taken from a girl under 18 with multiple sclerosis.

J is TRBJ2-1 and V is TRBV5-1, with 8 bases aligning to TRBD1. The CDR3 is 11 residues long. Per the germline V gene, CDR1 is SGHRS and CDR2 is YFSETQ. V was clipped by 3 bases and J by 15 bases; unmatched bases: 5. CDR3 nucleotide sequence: TGCGCCAGCAGCTCCGGACAGGGTCGGTTCTTC. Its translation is CASSSGQGRFF.

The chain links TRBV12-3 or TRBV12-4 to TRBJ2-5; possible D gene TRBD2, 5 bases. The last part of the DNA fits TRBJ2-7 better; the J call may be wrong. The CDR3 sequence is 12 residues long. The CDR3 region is CASSPRAGEQYF. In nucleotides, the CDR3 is TGTGCCAGCAGTCCCCGTGCGGGCGAGCAGTACTTC.

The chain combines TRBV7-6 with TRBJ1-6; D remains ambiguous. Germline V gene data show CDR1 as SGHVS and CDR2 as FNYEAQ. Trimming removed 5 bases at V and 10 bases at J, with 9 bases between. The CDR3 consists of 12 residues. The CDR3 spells CASSPLMSPLHF. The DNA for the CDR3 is TGTGCCAGCAGCCCTCTGATGTCACCCCTCCACTTT.

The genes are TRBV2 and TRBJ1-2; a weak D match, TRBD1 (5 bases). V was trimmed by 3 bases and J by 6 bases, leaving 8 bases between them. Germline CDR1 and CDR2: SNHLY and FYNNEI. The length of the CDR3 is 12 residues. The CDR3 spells CASSEGGDGYTF. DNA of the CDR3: TGTGCCAGCAGTGAGGGGGGTGATGGCTACACCTTC.

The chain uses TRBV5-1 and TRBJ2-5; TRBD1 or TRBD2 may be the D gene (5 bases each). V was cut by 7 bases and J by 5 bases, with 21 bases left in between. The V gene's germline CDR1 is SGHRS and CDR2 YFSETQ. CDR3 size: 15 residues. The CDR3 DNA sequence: TGCGCCAGCGATAGTGGGGGTAGACGGTCGGAGACCCAGTACTTC. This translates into CASDSGGRRSETQYF.

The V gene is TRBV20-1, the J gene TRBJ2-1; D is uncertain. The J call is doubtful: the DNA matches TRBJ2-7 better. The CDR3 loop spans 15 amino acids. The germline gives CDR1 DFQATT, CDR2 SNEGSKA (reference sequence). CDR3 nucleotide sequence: TGCAGTGCTAGAGGTCCCGGATCAACCTACAATGAGCAGTACTTC. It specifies CSARGPGSTYNEQYF.

CDR3 amino acids: CSARVGGGHMSEDTDTQYF. As DNA, the CDR3 is TGCAGTGCTAGAGTCGGGGGGGGCCACATGTCGGAAGACACAGATACGCAGTATTTT. J is TRBJ2-3 and V is TRBV20-1, with 8 bases identical to TRBD2. Germline CDR1 is DFQATT and CDR2 is SNEGSKA (reference sequence). The CDR3 extends over 19 amino acids. J gave up 2 bases and V 1 base, and 17 bases lay outside the gene matches.

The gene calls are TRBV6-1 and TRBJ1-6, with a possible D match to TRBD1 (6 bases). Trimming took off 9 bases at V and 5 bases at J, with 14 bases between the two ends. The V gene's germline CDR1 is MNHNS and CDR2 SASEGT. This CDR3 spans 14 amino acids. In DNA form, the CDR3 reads TGTGCCAGTGAAGCGGGACAAGATAATTCACCCCTCCACTTT. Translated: CASEAGQDNSPLHF.